One sample yielded the 3 T cell receptor beta chains listed below, sequenced in a study of T cell repertoires in cytomegalovirus infection. TCRdb passed the reads through MiXCR, listing each CDR3 protein once. The repertoire has fewer than 1,000,000 distinct CDR3 sequences, approximately 31% of them found once; the top ten carry roughly 13%. Their target antigens are unknown. The material was cultured CD8+ T cells from PBMCs, obtained from culture after CMV antigen stimulation. The receptors come from a human donor in good health (CMV status not recorded). Some clones in this sample may be carry-over from other donors' samples.

CDR3 in DNA: TGTGCCAGCAGTGGAGGGAGTTTACAGCCCCAGCATTTT. Translated: CASSGGSLQPQHF. The chain employs TRBV6-2 or TRBV6-3 and TRBJ1-5; D not resolved. The CDR3 consists of 13 residues. V shed 5 bases and J shed 7 bases, with 12 bases lying between them. Germline CDR1 is MNHEY and CDR2 is SVGEGT.

A few counts support this clonotype. This chain links TRBV28 with TRBJ2-7; unclear D gene. This CDR3 is built from 13 residues. Trimming pared 7 bases from V and 0 bases from J, leaving 10 bases between. Germline V gene lookup returns CDR1 MDHEN and CDR2 SYDVKM. The CDR3 nucleotides read TGTGCCAGCAACGCAGTCAGCTCCTACGAGCAGTACGTC. The encoded protein is CASNAVSSYEQYV.

As for this clonotype: The junction departs from the called germline gene at one end, perhaps through a read error. This chain connects TRBV19 to TRBJ1-6, with a tentative D call TRBD1 (6 bases). Looked up from germline, CDR1 is LNHDA and CDR2 is SQIVND (reference sequence). The CDR3 has 15 amino acids. The CDR3 DNA follows: TGTACCATCAACTCAGAGGACAGAAGGAATTCATCCCTCCACTTT. Protein sequence: CTINSEDRRNSSLHF.